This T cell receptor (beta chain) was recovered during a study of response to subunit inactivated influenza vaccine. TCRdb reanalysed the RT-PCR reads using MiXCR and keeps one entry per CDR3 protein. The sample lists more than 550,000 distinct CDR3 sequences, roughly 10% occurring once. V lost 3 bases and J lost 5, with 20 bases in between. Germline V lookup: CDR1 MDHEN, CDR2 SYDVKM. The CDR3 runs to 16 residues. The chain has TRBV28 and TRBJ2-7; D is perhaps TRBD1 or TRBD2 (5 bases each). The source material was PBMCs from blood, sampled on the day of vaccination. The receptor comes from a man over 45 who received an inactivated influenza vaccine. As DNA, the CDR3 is TGTGCCAGCAGTTTCGAGGGGTTCGGGGTAGGAAACGAGCAGTACTTC. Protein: CASSFEGFGVGNEQYF.